Listed here are 3 T cell receptor beta chains from one sample, sequenced in a study of beta chain features in type 1 diabetes. The isolated RNA, all of it, was reverse transcribed, so expressed TCRB transcripts were what got sequenced. The repertoire was sequenced with immunoSEQ multiplex PCR; TCRdb's copy has only in-frame clones and lacks some. The profile shows just over 450,000 clones, roughly 31% of them singletons. The sample comprised naive CD4+ T cells from blood. These receptors originate from a man aged 18 to 29 in good health.

This clone was detected a few times. The chain couples TRBV6-6 to TRBJ2-7, with a possible D match to TRBD1 (5 bases). Trimming stripped 6 bases from V and 1 base from J, with 13 bases between. The CDR3 is 14 residues long. Germline values: CDR1 MNHNY, CDR2 SVGAGI (reference sequence). CDR3 sequence reads: CASSPATESYEQYF. The CDR3 coding sequence is TGTGCCAGCAGCCCAGCGACAGAGTCCTACGAGCAGTACTTC.

The V gene is TRBV6-1, the J gene TRBJ2-1; no definite D call. V was clipped by 5 bases and J by 2 bases, with 4 bases between them. This CDR3 has 12 amino acids. CDR1 and CDR2 from the germline V gene are MNHNS and SASEGT. The CDR3 protein is CASSPTYNEQFF. The CDR3 DNA follows: TGTGCCAGCAGTCCTACCTACAATGAGCAGTTCTTC.

This clone has just a few counts. The CDR3: CAWSVGQGDTDTQYF. CDR3 in DNA: TGTGCCTGGAGTGTTGGTCAGGGGGACACAGATACGCAGTATTTT. The chain couples TRBV30 to TRBJ2-3, with 7 bases matching TRBD1. This CDR3 spans 15 amino acids. With 0 bases clipped from V and 2 bases from J, the junction kept 5 bases outside the gene matches. From germline, CDR1 is GTSNPN and CDR2 SVGIG (reference sequence). The whole variable domain, filled in from reference TRBV30 and TRBJ2-3, reads SQTIHQWPATLVQPVGSPLSLECTVEGTSNPNLYWYRQAAGRGLQLLFYSVGIGQISSEVPQNLSASRPQDRQFILSSKKLLLSDSGFYLCAWSVGQGDTDTQYFGPGTRLTVL.